This T cell receptor beta chain emerged from a study of cytomegalovirus exposure and HLA in healthy donors. The wider study: An analysis done earlier identified 90 million to 120 million unique TCR beta sequences from about 179 million T cells.

This cohort consisted of healthy bone marrow donors. The PCR employed 60 Vbeta primers together with 13 Jbeta primers. The protocol was immunoSEQ multiplex PCR, while the TCRdb copy is restricted to in-frame clones and leaves out a portion. Here the sample spans approximately 170,000 clones, 68% being singletons. Study conclusions and caveats: A later analysis found most CMV-associated TCR beta chains apparently HLA-restricted.

Turning to this clone: Antigen: not known.

The CDR3 has 15 amino acids. Germline V gene data show CDR1 as SGHNT and CDR2 as YYREEE (reference sequence). After removal of 5 bases from V and 2 bases from J, the junction contained 6 bases not matched to a gene. The material sequenced was PBMCs. This chain links TRBV5-4 with TRBJ1-2; 10 nucleotides match TRBD1. The sequence was obtained from a middle-aged woman in good health and CMV-seropositive. CDR3 loop: CASRPGQGGNYGYTF. Here the CDR3 DNA reads TGTGCCAGCAGGCCCGGACAGGGGGGAAACTATGGCTACACCTTC.